These 20 T cell receptor beta chains came from one sample sequenced in a study of OX40 agonist ivuxolimab in advanced cancers. Sequencing was performed with immunoSEQ multiplex PCR; in TCRdb, only in-frame clones are kept and a portion is missing. The data contain approximately 92,000 clones, 94% of them singletons. The source was CD4+ or CD8+ T cells sorted from blood, collected in a trial of the OX40 agonist ivuxolimab. These receptor sequences come from an adult with an advanced solid tumor such as melanoma, head and neck, liver or kidney cancer.

This chain connects TRBV6-5 to TRBJ2-7, with 9 bases identical to TRBD1. The CDR3 spans 14 residues. In germline, CDR1 is MNHEY, CDR2 SVGAGI. V shed 7 bases, J shed 0 bases, and the junction held 4 bases outside the gene matches. CDR3 coding DNA: TGTGCCAGCACTCGGACAGGGGTCTCCTACGAGCAGTACTTC. This encodes CASTRTGVSYEQYF.

V and J are TRBV11-2 and TRBJ2-2; no clear D gene. V gave up 4 bases and J gave up 5 bases, with 11 bases separating them. Germline lookup yields CDR1 SGHAT and CDR2 FQNNGV. The CDR3 extends over 14 amino acids. CDR3 coding DNA: TGTGCCAGCAGCTCTCCCTTAAGGACCGGGGAGCTGTTTTTT. The encoded protein is CASSSPLRTGELFF.

The chain combines TRBV2 with TRBJ2-7, with 7 bases lining up with TRBD2. The CDR3 consists of 14 residues. The germline gives CDR1 SNHLY, CDR2 FYNNEI. Unmatched junction bases numbered 7, after V lost 6 bases and J lost 2 bases. DNA for the CDR3: TGTGCCAGCAGGGGAGGGACTGGGCCCTACGAGCAGTACTTC. Encoded protein: CASRGGTGPYEQYF.

This chain uses TRBV28 with TRBJ1-4; no definite D call. Trimming removed 2 bases at V and 8 bases at J, with 3 bases between. The V gene's germline CDR1 is MDHEN and CDR2 SYDVKM. The CDR3 length is 11 residues. The CDR3 loop is CASSLREKLFF. CDR3 bases: TGTGCCAGCAGTTTACGCGAAAAACTGTTTTTT.

The CDR3 DNA follows: TGTGCCAGCAGCTCATACAGGGAAGAGACCCAGTACTTC. Amino acid sequence: CASSSYREETQYF. The chain recombines TRBV7-2 with TRBJ2-5, with D possibly matching TRBD1 (6 bases). Trimming took off 4 bases at V and 3 bases at J, with 9 bases between the two ends. The CDR3 runs to 13 residues. Germline V gene lookup returns CDR1 SGHTA and CDR2 FQGNSA.

The chain couples TRBV28 to TRBJ1-2, with D perhaps matching TRBD1 (5 bases). There are 14 residues in the CDR3. The germline CDR1 and CDR2 sequences are MDHEN and SYDVKM. The ends were cut back, 10 bases at V and 8 bases at J, with 23 bases in the middle. CDR3 residues: CAIPQGDQRQGYTF. The CDR3 region has the DNA TGTGCCATCCCTCAAGGGGACCAACGGCAGGGCTACACCTTC.

The table lists this clone with a few counts. The chain has TRBV18 and TRBJ1-1; D perhaps matches TRBD1 (5 bases). The CDR3 length is 14 residues. Germline CDR1 KGHSH, CDR2 LQKENI. The V end lost 8 bases, the J end lost 3 bases, and 16 bases lay between the germline ends. The chain's CDR3 is CASHAVGVYTEAFF. Written as DNA, the CDR3 is TGTGCCAGCCATGCCGTAGGGGTGTACACTGAAGCTTTCTTT.

The chain uses TRBV18 and TRBJ2-1, with 8 bases identical to TRBD2. CDR1 and CDR2 from the germline V gene are KGHSH and LQKENI. The J segment lost 7 bases and the V segment lost 5 bases, leaving 10 bases of the junction unmatched. CDR3 length: 15 amino acids. The CDR3 protein is CASSGSTRGRNEQFF. Here the CDR3 DNA reads TGTGCCAGCTCAGGGTCAACTCGCGGGAGGAATGAGCAGTTCTTC.

The table lists this clone with a few counts. The rearrangement links TRBV19 to TRBJ2-7; the match to TRBD2 covers 8 bases. With V trimmed by 3 bases and J by 6 bases, 16 bases remained unmatched. CDR1 is LNHDA and CDR2 is SQIVND in the germline V gene (reference sequence). The CDR3 is 17 residues long. The DNA for the CDR3 is TGTGCCAGTAGTATTGAGAGCGGGGGCCCGTTTGCCGGCGAGCAGTACTTC. Protein product: CASSIESGGPFAGEQYF.

The V and J genes are TRBV28 and TRBJ2-5, with 8 bases lining up with TRBD1. The CDR3 sequence is 13 residues long. V dropped 6 bases and J dropped 4; count of bases not matched to a gene: 4. The germline gives CDR1 MDHEN, CDR2 SYDVKM. Here the CDR3 DNA reads TGTGCCAGCAGGGCAGGGGGCCGAGAGACCCAGTACTTC. Its translation: CASRAGGRETQYF.

The V gene is TRBV11-3, the J gene TRBJ1-4; the D is unclear. Trimming stripped 5 bases from V and 3 bases from J, with 7 bases between. CDR1 and CDR2 from the germline V gene are SGHNT and YENEEA. This CDR3 has 13 amino acids. The CDR3, as DNA: TGTGCCAGCAGCCCCGGTCCTAATGAAAAACTGTTTTTT. It is translated as CASSPGPNEKLFF.

The chain carries TRBV18 and TRBJ1-2, with TRBD1 identical over 9 bases. V trimming: 0 bases; J trimming: 7 bases; junction bases outside the gene matches: 6. Germline CDR1 and CDR2: KGHSH and LQKENI. This CDR3 spans 15 amino acids. CDR3 DNA: TGTGCCAGCTCACCACCCCCAGGACAGGGGAGTGGCTACACCTTC. This encodes CASSPPPGQGSGYTF.

The chain uses TRBV9 and TRBJ1-1; unclear D gene. Germline CDR1 and CDR2: SGDLS and YYNGEE. The CDR3 is 20 amino acids. V dropped 3 bases and J dropped 0 bases, with 27 bases sitting between them. The CDR3 here is CASSGGRERRGLLMNTEAFF. In DNA form, the CDR3 reads TGTGCCAGCAGCGGGGGAAGGGAACGGCGAGGGTTACTCATGAACACTGAAGCTTTCTTT.

The gene calls are TRBV19 and TRBJ1-5; D may be TRBD1 (6 bases). Trimming removed 6 bases from V and 0 bases from J, with 12 bases in between. The length of the CDR3 is 15 residues. The V gene's germline CDR1 is LNHDA and CDR2 SQIVND (reference sequence). CDR3 sequence (DNA): TGTGCCAGTAGGCTACAGGGATATAGCAATCAGCCCCAGCATTTT. Its protein product is CASRLQGYSNQPQHF.

The chain couples TRBV30 to TRBJ1-1, with D maybe TRBD1 (6 bases). Germline CDR1 GTSNPN, CDR2 SVGIG (reference sequence). This CDR3 spans 16 amino acids. The ends were cut back, 1 base at V and 5 bases at J, with 20 bases in the middle. The CDR3 DNA sequence: TGTGCCTGGAGTGGTGGGGGCGCACAAATGGGGACTGAAGCTTTCTTT. Its translation: CAWSGGGAQMGTEAFF.

V is TRBV2 and J is TRBJ2-3; TRBD2 agrees at 11 bases. Germline trimming cut 3 bases from V and 5 bases from J; bases unmatched to any gene: 4. Looked up from germline, CDR1 is SNHLY and CDR2 is FYNNEI. This CDR3 comprises 15 residues. CDR3 in DNA: TGTGCCAGCAGTGAGGCTAGCGGGGGGATAGATACGCAGTATTTT. Residues: CASSEASGGIDTQYF.

This clone has a handful of counts. The rearrangement uses TRBV27 and TRBJ2-1; D possibly corresponds to TRBD2 (6 bases). Trimming removed 3 bases from V and 0 bases from J, with 9 bases in between. This CDR3 has 15 residues. Germline-derived CDR1 and CDR2 are MNHEY and SMNVEV (reference sequence). The CDR3 sequence: CASSLEGRSYNEQFF. The CDR3 DNA follows: TGTGCCAGCAGTTTGGAGGGGCGCTCCTACAATGAGCAGTTCTTC.

This chain connects TRBV7-3 to TRBJ2-2, with 9 bases fitting TRBD1. Germline V gene data show CDR1 as SGHTA and CDR2 as FQGTGA. CDR3 length: 16 amino acids. V was pared by 6 bases and J by 1 base, with 6 bases of the junction left unmatched. The CDR3 nucleotides are TGTGCCAGCAGGGTATGGACAGGGGAGAACACCGGGGAGCTGTTTTTT. The encoded protein is CASRVWTGENTGELFF.

The rearrangement joins TRBV28 to TRBJ1-2; D not resolved. Germline V gene lookup returns CDR1 MDHEN and CDR2 SYDVKM. The V and J ends lost 3 bases and 5 bases respectively, with 16 bases between them. The CDR3 runs to 15 residues. This chain's CDR3 is CASSFRSVQIYGYTF. CDR3 nucleotides: TGTGCCAGCAGTTTTCGGTCTGTACAGATTTATGGCTACACCTTC.

The V call is TRBV28, the J call TRBJ1-3; 8 bases align to TRBD1. V gave up 3 bases and J gave up 3 bases; unmatched junction bases: 1. CDR1 and CDR2 from the germline V gene are MDHEN and SYDVKM. The CDR3 runs to 14 residues. The CDR3 protein is CASSLDRVGNTIYF. CDR3 coding DNA: TGTGCCAGCAGTTTGGACAGGGTTGGAAACACCATATATTTT.